These 21 T cell receptor beta chains originate from one sample sequenced in a study of blood T cell repertoires in COVID-19. Sequenced by immunoSEQ multiplex PCR; TCRdb stores in-frame clones only, minus some. The repertoire includes 310,000 or so clones, 87% of them detected once, and about 6% sits in the top ten. Sample: PBMCs or T cells enriched from blood (not recorded which). The receptors were sampled from a woman between 35 and 50 years old who had recovered from COVID-19.

The gene calls are TRBV10-1 and TRBJ2-2; D ambiguous. With 1 base removed from V and 6 bases from J, the gap between germline ends came to 6 bases. CDR1 and CDR2 (germline): WNHNN, SYGVQD (reference sequence). This CDR3 has 13 residues. CDR3: CASSELVPGELFF. The CDR3 coding sequence is TGCGCCAGCAGTGAGTTAGTCCCCGGGGAGCTGTTTTTT.

The J gene is TRBJ2-5, the V gene TRBV28, with TRBD1 matching 12 bases. J lost 6 bases, V lost 4 bases, and 6 bases had no gene match. The CDR3 contains 15 residues. Germline assignment: CDR1 MDHEN and CDR2 SYDVKM. The chain's CDR3 is CASSSPGTGGQTQYF. The CDR3 coding sequence is TGTGCCAGCAGTTCACCCGGGACAGGGGGCCAGACCCAGTACTTC.

The V gene is TRBV6-5, the J gene TRBJ1-2; D perhaps matches TRBD1 (6 bases). This CDR3 region has 15 residues. Germline V gene data show CDR1 as MNHEY and CDR2 as SVGAGI. The V end was cut by 0 bases, the J end by 5 bases, with 13 bases between. The CDR3 DNA reads as TGTGCCAGCAGTTACTCGATACAGGGCTTGTATGGCTACACCTTC. Its protein is CASSYSIQGLYGYTF.

The chain is built from TRBV20-1 and TRBJ2-7; TRBD2 matches 10 bases. This CDR3 has 14 amino acids. With 3 bases clipped from V and 2 bases from J, the junction kept 4 bases outside the gene matches. CDR1 and CDR2 (germline): DFQATT, SNEGSKA (reference sequence). CDR3 sequence: CSASRAGGTYEQYF. DNA of the CDR3: TGCAGTGCTAGTAGAGCGGGAGGGACCTACGAGCAGTACTTC.

The genes are TRBV7-2 and TRBJ1-5; TRBD1 matches at 9 bases. Trimming at V came to 5 bases and at J to 2 bases, leaving 7 bases not matched to a gene. Germline-derived CDR1 and CDR2 are SGHTA and FQGNSA. The CDR3 is 16 residues long. The CDR3 is CASSLDRGRGNQPQHF. CDR3 DNA sequence: TGTGCCAGCAGCCTGGACAGGGGAAGGGGCAATCAGCCCCAGCATTTT.

This clone came up a few times. V is TRBV6-5 and J is TRBJ2-2; D call uncertain. The V end was cut by 6 bases, the J end by 6 bases, with 14 bases between. Germline loops: CDR1 MNHEY, CDR2 SVGAGI. This CDR3 is built from 14 residues. The CDR3 loop reads CASRVRKEPGELFF. CDR3 DNA: TGTGCCAGCAGGGTCCGCAAAGAGCCCGGGGAGCTGTTTTTT.

This sequence joins TRBV18 and TRBJ2-7; D is unresolved. The CDR3 is 16 amino acids. The V end lost 2 bases, the J end lost 0 bases, and 14 bases lay between the germline ends. Germline CDR1 reads KGHSH; CDR2 reads LQKENI. CDR3 residues: CASSPVDTTNSYEQYF. DNA for the CDR3: TGTGCCAGCTCACCAGTAGACACGACCAACTCCTACGAGCAGTACTTC.

The V gene is TRBV7-2, the J gene TRBJ2-2; the match to TRBD1 covers 9 bases. The CDR3 covers 16 residues. V trimming: 2 bases; J trimming: 4 bases; junction bases outside the gene matches: 5. Germline values: CDR1 SGHTA, CDR2 FQGNSA. CDR3 in amino acids: CASSLRWDRVTGELFF. DNA of the CDR3: TGTGCCAGCAGCTTAAGGTGGGACAGGGTCACCGGGGAGCTGTTTTTT.

This rearrangement joins TRBV24-1 to TRBJ1-2, with D possibly matching TRBD1 (6 bases). Germline assignment: CDR1 KGHDR and CDR2 SFDVKD. The CDR3 is 14 amino acids. V lost 2 bases, J lost 7 bases, and 13 bases lay in between. The CDR3 sequence: CATSDSRTVPGYTF. The CDR3, as DNA: TGTGCCACCAGTGATTCCCGGACAGTGCCTGGCTACACCTTC.

The rearrangement joins TRBV7-2 to TRBJ2-3, with D unresolved. V was trimmed by 4 bases and J by 5 bases, leaving 7 bases between them. Germline lookup yields CDR1 SGHTA and CDR2 FQGNSA. The CDR3 runs 12 residues. The CDR3 loop is CASSSRGDTQYF. CDR3 DNA sequence: TGTGCCAGCAGCTCTCGAGGAGATACGCAGTATTTT.

This chain joins TRBV11-2 and TRBJ2-1; 7 positions agree with TRBD2. CDR3 length: 15 amino acids. V was pared by 5 bases and J by 4 bases, with 8 bases of the junction left unmatched. In germline, CDR1 is SGHAT, CDR2 FQNNGV. In DNA, the CDR3 is TGTGCCAGCAGCCCCGGGCTAGCGGTATACAATGAGCAGTTCTTC. This sequence encodes CASSPGLAVYNEQFF.

The gene calls are TRBV10-1 and TRBJ1-1; D ambiguous. Germline-derived CDR1 and CDR2 are WNHNN and SYGVQD (reference sequence). The CDR3 length is 16 residues. V gave up 0 bases and J gave up 6 bases, with 17 bases separating them. The CDR3 bases are TGCGCCAGCAGTGAGTCGGTGGAGGTCTCTGGCTCTGAAGCTTTCTTT. Protein: CASSESVEVSGSEAFF.

V is TRBV30 and J is TRBJ1-2; 9 nucleotides agree with TRBD1. Germline trimming cut 3 bases from V and 5 bases from J; bases unmatched to any gene: 7. From germline, CDR1 is GTSNPN and CDR2 SVGIG (reference sequence). The CDR3 spans 14 residues. CDR3 protein: CAWRNTGTGYGYTF. The CDR3 DNA reads as TGTGCCTGGAGAAATACCGGGACAGGGTATGGCTACACCTTC.

The table lists this clone with a count of one. This chain connects TRBV28 to TRBJ1-5, with D hard to call. Per the germline V gene, CDR1 is MDHEN and CDR2 is SYDVKM. The CDR3 has 16 residues. Trimming removed 6 bases at V and 0 bases at J, with 15 bases between. CDR3: CASRAGSYSSNQPQHF. CDR3 nucleotide sequence: TGTGCCAGCAGGGCCGGGAGCTATTCTAGCAATCAGCCCCAGCATTTT.

This chain uses TRBV5-1 with TRBJ1-3, with 9 positions matching TRBD1. CDR1 and CDR2 (germline): SGHRS, YFSETQ. V trimming: 4 bases; J trimming: 2 bases; junction bases outside the gene matches: 7. CDR3 length: 16 amino acids. In nucleotides, the CDR3 is TGCGCCAGCAGCGACCCCGGGACAGGGCCTGGAAACACCATATATTTT. Translated, it gives CASSDPGTGPGNTIYF.

The J gene is TRBJ2-3, the V gene TRBV4-3, with TRBD1 matching 10 bases. CDR1 and CDR2 from the germline V gene are LGHNA and YSLEER. J was trimmed by 0 bases and V by 2 bases; bases with no gene match: 8. This CDR3 is 18 amino acids long. The CDR3 DNA sequence: TGCGCCAGCAGCCAACAGCCGGGACAGGGGCCTAGCACAGATACGCAGTATTTT. Translated: CASSQQPGQGPSTDTQYF.

The chain links TRBV6-2 or TRBV6-3 to TRBJ2-5; the match to TRBD2 covers 7 bases. Germline V gives CDR1 MNHEY, CDR2 SVGEGT. The CDR3 is 16 residues long. Trimming took 0 bases from V and 2 from J; bases not matched to a gene: 6. This CDR3 is CASSYSVLASQETQYF. Here the CDR3 DNA reads TGTGCCAGCAGTTACTCGGTACTAGCGAGTCAAGAGACCCAGTACTTC.

The rearrangement links TRBV19 to TRBJ1-1; no clear D. Germline CDR1 reads LNHDA; CDR2 reads SQIVND (reference sequence). CDR3 length equals 14 residues. Trimming shortened V by 0 bases and J by 6 bases, and 11 bases separated the two germline ends. In DNA form, the CDR3 reads TGTGCCAGTAGTATAGATCTCAGTACCTCTGAAGCTTTCTTT. Translating it yields CASSIDLSTSEAFF.

The chain links TRBV7-3 to TRBJ1-6; 7 nucleotides line up with TRBD1. Trimming at V came to 5 bases and at J to 10 bases, leaving 11 bases not matched to a gene. CDR1 is SGHTA and CDR2 is FQGTGA in the germline V gene. This CDR3 has 15 amino acids. This chain's CDR3 is CASSATGVPWSPLHF. The CDR3 nucleotides read TGTGCCAGCAGCGCTACAGGGGTCCCTTGGTCACCCCTCCACTTT.

In its sample, this clone was seen a few times. The chain combines TRBV10-3 with TRBJ2-7; maybe TRBD2 (6 bases). V gave up 7 bases and J gave up 4 bases, with 14 bases separating them. The CDR3 has 13 amino acids. Germline lookup yields CDR1 ENHRY and CDR2 SYGVKD. The CDR3 DNA reads as TGTGCCATCAAGGAGGGACGGGCTTACGAGCAGTACTTC. It translates to CAIKEGRAYEQYF.

The CDR3 DNA follows: TGTGCCAGTAAGGGTTCCCGACAGGGGCCTTATAGCAATCAGCCCCAGCATTTT. Protein: CASKGSRQGPYSNQPQHF. The V gene is TRBV19, the J gene TRBJ1-5; 8 nucleotides line up with TRBD1. CDR1 LNHDA and CDR2 SQIVND come from the germline V gene (reference sequence). The junction had 14 bases not matched to a gene; V was cut back by 7 bases and J by 0 bases. This CDR3 comprises 18 residues.